The source of this T cell receptor beta chain is a study of blood T cell repertoires in COVID-19. For the study at large: From the United States, Italy and Spain came samples of acute and convalescent COVID-19. PBMCs, B-cell-depleted T cells, or T cells provided the cDNA or gDNA that made up the material.

Germline V gives CDR1 GTSNPN, CDR2 SVGIG (reference sequence). The CDR3 extends over 14 amino acids. V was trimmed by 0 bases and J by 2 bases, leaving 11 bases between them. Original handling: Cell counts per sample came from amplifying reference gene primers. Libraries were prepared by immunoSEQ multiplex PCR; TCRdb keeps only in-frame clonotypes and omits some of them. The D gene and trimming were derived from the DNA, and the V and J assignments and clone size from that table. The sample holds under 65,000 clones, more than 75% seen once. The chain recombines TRBV30 with TRBJ2-7; weak D call: TRBD2 (7 bases). This TCR was sampled from a man of 80 years or more in a cohort sampled during active COVID-19. The sequenced sample was peripheral blood. In DNA form, the CDR3 reads TGTGCCTGGAGTGTATCCGGGGGGCCCTACGAGCAGTACTTC. Translation gives CAWSVSGGPYEQYF.